The 31 T cell receptor beta chains below come from one sample, sequenced in a study of identifying expanded T cells in peripheral blood. Assay used: immunoSEQ multiplex PCR; TCRdb lists only in-frame clones, some missing. The top ten hold 5.5% to 6% of the sample, which has some 95,000 clones, 88% seen once. Sequenced: blood. The origin of the receptors is a person aged 18 to 70 in good health.

This chain uses TRBV18 with TRBJ1-1; tentative D call: TRBD1 (6 bases). This CDR3 is 15 amino acids long. V was clipped by 2 bases and J by 3 bases, with 13 bases between them. Germline CDR1 and CDR2: KGHSH and LQKENI. CDR3 in amino acids: CASSPGAQGYTEAFF. In DNA, the CDR3 is TGTGCCAGCTCACCAGGGGCGCAGGGGTACACTGAAGCTTTCTTT.

About this clone itself: At the DNA level, this CDR3 is encoded by other sequences in the same sample as well. The genes are TRBV15 and TRBJ1-5; D remains unclear. CDR3 length: 13 amino acids. The V gene's germline CDR1 is LNHNV and CDR2 YYDKDF (reference sequence). With 1 base removed from V and 1 base from J, the gap between germline ends came to 2 bases. The DNA of the CDR3 is TGTGCCACCAGCAGAGGGAGCAATCAGCCCCAGCATTTT. It yields the protein CATSRGSNQPQHF.

The count of this clone is one. V is TRBV5-1 and J is TRBJ2-5; no clear D gene. Near its end, the DNA agrees better with TRBJ2-7, so the J call may be wrong. The CDR3 consists of 13 residues. Germline V lookup: CDR1 SGHRS, CDR2 YFSETQ. The CDR3 DNA follows: TGCGCCAGCAGCTTGGAGACGGGCTACGAGCAGTACTTC. Protein sequence: CASSLETGYEQYF.

This sequence joins TRBV6-5 and TRBJ1-2, with 8 bases matching TRBD1. The CDR3 is 13 amino acids. Trimming cost V 10 bases and J 0 bases; bases outside gene matches: 4. Germline V gene data show CDR1 as MNHEY and CDR2 as SVGAGI. CDR3 nucleotide sequence: TGTGCCATCAAGACAGGGGCTAACTATGGCTACACCTTC. Protein: CAIKTGANYGYTF.

This rearrangement joins TRBV30 to TRBJ1-4; 9 positions agree with TRBD1. The V gene end was trimmed by 6 bases and the J gene end by 7 bases; junction bases not matched to a gene: 6. CDR1 is GTSNPN and CDR2 is SVGIG in the germline V gene (reference sequence). CDR3 length: 13 amino acids. The CDR3: CACKGQGGEKLFF. CDR3 nucleotide sequence: TGTGCCTGTAAGGGACAGGGAGGTGAAAAACTGTTTTTT.

CDR3: CASSLGGGLNSGNTIYF. The CDR3 bases are TGTGCCAGCAGCTTAGGAGGGGGTCTAAACTCTGGAAACACCATATATTTT. This sequence joins TRBV11-3 and TRBJ1-3, with a weak D call TRBD1 (6 bases). The CDR3 loop spans 17 amino acids. V was pared by 1 base and J by 0 bases, with 13 bases between. In germline, CDR1 is SGHNT, CDR2 YENEEA.

This clone was detected a few times. The chain links TRBV27 to TRBJ1-2, with a weak D call TRBD1 (6 bases). The CDR3 runs 15 residues. Per germline, CDR1 MNHEY and CDR2 SMNVEV (reference sequence). With 3 bases removed from V and 2 bases from J, the gap between germline ends came to 13 bases. The CDR3: CASSLYTGRNYGYTF. The CDR3 DNA reads as TGTGCCAGCAGTTTGTATACAGGGAGGAACTATGGCTACACCTTC.

This chain links TRBV14 with TRBJ1-2, with 8 bases fitting TRBD1. Germline values: CDR1 SGHDN, CDR2 FVKESK. The CDR3 runs to 16 residues. V trimming: 4 bases; J trimming: 0 bases; junction bases outside the gene matches: 7. CDR3 nucleotide sequence: TGTGCCAGCAGCCCGCAGGGGGCTCTAGCTAACTATGGCTACACCTTC. Protein: CASSPQGALANYGYTF.

This chain links TRBV4-1 with TRBJ2-7; D perhaps matches TRBD1 (5 bases). V was shortened by 0 bases and J by 0 bases, with 9 bases between the two germline ends. The germline CDR1 and CDR2 sequences are MGHRA and YSYEKL. The length of the CDR3 is 15 residues. The chain's CDR3 is CASSQEGRTSYEQYF. CDR3 in DNA: TGCGCCAGCAGCCAAGAGGGGCGGACCTCCTACGAGCAGTACTTC.

The V call is TRBV19, the J call TRBJ1-4; the D is unclear. The CDR3 covers 13 residues. Per germline, CDR1 LNHDA and CDR2 SQIVND (reference sequence). V shed 4 bases and J shed 4 bases, with 7 bases lying between them. CDR3 nucleotides: TGTGCCAGTAGTAGGGTGGTTAATGAAAAACTGTTTTTT. Translated, it gives CASSRVVNEKLFF.

J is TRBJ1-1 and V is TRBV30; TRBD1 might be the D (6 bases). The germline V gene encodes CDR1 GTSNPN and CDR2 SVGIG (reference sequence). Trimming cost V 4 bases and J 6 bases, with 21 bases left between them. CDR3 size: 15 residues. CDR3 coding DNA: TGTGCCTGGATCGGGGGAATGGGGGCCGACGCTGAAGCTTTCTTT. Its translation: CAWIGGMGADAEAFF.

DNA of the CDR3: TGTGCCAGCTCACCATTTAACAGGTCCTCAGCGGTCTACGAGCAGTACTTC. Its protein is CASSPFNRSSAVYEQYF. The chain is built from TRBV18 and TRBJ2-7, with D perhaps given as TRBD1 or TRBD2 (5 bases each). Germline CDR1 is KGHSH and CDR2 is LQKENI. Trimming cost V 2 bases and J 3 bases, with 20 bases left between them. This CDR3 is 17 amino acids long.

V is TRBV7-6 and J is TRBJ1-4; D is perhaps TRBD1 (5 bases). This CDR3 region has 14 residues. From germline, CDR1 is SGHVS and CDR2 FNYEAQ. Trimming removed 3 bases from V and 7 bases from J, with 12 bases in between. CDR3 loop: CASSFGQGSEKLFF. CDR3 coding DNA: TGTGCCAGCAGCTTCGGGCAGGGATCTGAAAAACTGTTTTTT.

This clone is a singleton in its sample. V is TRBV30 and J is TRBJ2-1; tentatively, D is TRBD2 (7 bases). With 5 bases removed from V and 6 bases from J, the gap between germline ends came to 11 bases. The CDR3 runs to 12 residues. Germline values: CDR1 GTSNPN, CDR2 SVGIG (reference sequence). The CDR3 spells CAWEGGLNEQFF. CDR3 DNA sequence: TGTGCCTGGGAGGGGGGGCTCAATGAGCAGTTCTTC.

V and J are TRBV19 and TRBJ2-2; D uncertain. V was pared by 5 bases and J by 1 base, with 8 bases between. From germline, CDR1 is LNHDA and CDR2 SQIVND (reference sequence). The CDR3 has 14 amino acids. The CDR3 spells CASSLGLNTGELFF. The CDR3 DNA follows: TGTGCCAGTAGTTTGGGGTTGAACACCGGGGAGCTGTTTTTT.

The chain joins TRBV27 to TRBJ1-5, with D unresolved. The CDR3 is 15 residues long. V gave up 6 bases and J gave up 4 bases, with 16 bases separating them. Looked up from germline, CDR1 is MNHEY and CDR2 is SMNVEV (reference sequence). The CDR3 loop is CASRSASTENQPQHF. The CDR3 bases are TGTGCCAGCAGGTCGGCCTCCACAGAGAATCAGCCCCAGCATTTT.

This clone was counted a single time. This sample includes further DNA sequences coding for the same CDR3. The genes are TRBV7-3 and TRBJ1-2; D unclear. In germline, CDR1 is SGHTA, CDR2 FQGTGA. With 1 base removed from V and 8 bases from J, the gap between germline ends came to 11 bases. This CDR3 has 13 amino acids. Here the CDR3 reads CASSLSGVTGYTF. The CDR3 nucleotides read TGTGCCAGCAGCTTAAGTGGGGTTACGGGCTACACCTTC.

V gene TRBV6-4 combines with J gene TRBJ2-1; no clear D gene. The CDR3 consists of 16 residues. CDR1 is MRHNA, CDR2 SNTAGT, per germline. With 4 bases removed from V and 7 bases from J, the gap between germline ends came to 20 bases. The CDR3 sequence: CASSVADRVFKNEQFF. The CDR3 nucleotides are TGTGCCAGCAGTGTGGCAGATAGGGTCTTCAAGAATGAGCAGTTCTTC.

The chain links TRBV30 to TRBJ2-5; D ambiguous. Germline CDR1 is GTSNPN and CDR2 is SVGIG (reference sequence). The V gene lost 0 bases and the J gene lost 4 bases, with 12 bases spanning the gap. This CDR3 comprises 14 residues. CDR3 protein: CAWSVEMLGETQYF. Written as DNA, the CDR3 is TGTGCCTGGAGTGTTGAGATGTTGGGAGAGACCCAGTACTTC.

This clone was detected once. The CDR3 DNA is TGTGCCAGCAGCCAGCAAAGACACTTCTACGAGCAGTACTTC. Translation: CASSQQRHFYEQYF. The rearrangement uses TRBV4-2 and TRBJ2-7; D is uncertain. Germline CDR1 reads LGHNA; CDR2 reads YNFKEQ. V was pared by 3 bases and J by 3 bases, with 12 bases between. The CDR3 loop spans 14 amino acids.

This chain uses TRBV6-5 with TRBJ2-2; weak D call: TRBD2 (5 bases). Trimming removed 6 bases from V and 4 bases from J, with 15 bases in between. Germline V gene sequence: CDR1 MNHEY, CDR2 SVGAGI. The CDR3 extends over 15 amino acids. The CDR3 nucleotides are TGTGCCAGCAGCCCCGAGGGCGCTAGCACCGGGGAGCTGTTTTTT. Translating it yields CASSPEGASTGELFF.

The rearrangement links TRBV7-2 to TRBJ2-2; D is perhaps TRBD2 (6 bases). Trimming left V 5 bases short and J 6 bases short, with 13 bases between. This CDR3 has 14 amino acids. Germline assignment: CDR1 SGHTA and CDR2 FQGNSA. The CDR3 loop reads CASSARLVSGELFF. CDR3 nucleotides: TGTGCCAGCAGCGCACGACTAGTCTCCGGGGAGCTGTTTTTT.

The gene calls are TRBV11-2 and TRBJ2-1, with 7 bases fitting TRBD2. CDR1 and CDR2 from the germline V gene are SGHAT and FQNNGV. V was clipped by 7 bases and J by 0 bases; unmatched bases: 9. The CDR3 has 16 amino acids. CDR3 region: CASTLYGGSSYNEQFF. As DNA, the CDR3 is TGTGCCAGCACCTTGTACGGCGGGAGCTCCTACAATGAGCAGTTCTTC.

This chain connects TRBV7-9 to TRBJ1-1; a weak D match, TRBD1 (5 bases). V was clipped by 3 bases and J by 7 bases, with 12 bases between them. Germline values: CDR1 SEHNR, CDR2 FQNEAQ (reference sequence). This CDR3 is 13 amino acids long. CDR3 sequence reads: CASSFGAGSEAFF. The CDR3 nucleotides read TGTGCCAGCAGCTTCGGGGCAGGGAGTGAAGCTTTCTTT. Looking up the rest from reference TRBV7-9 and TRBJ1-1 gives the full variable domain: DTGVSQNPRHKITKRGQNVTFRCDPISEHNRLYWYRQTLGQGPEFLTYFQNEAQLEKSRLLSDRFSAERPKGSFSTLEIQRTEQGDSAMYLCASSFGAGSEAFFGQGTRLTVV.

The chain is built from TRBV5-1 and TRBJ2-2; possibly TRBD1 for D (6 bases). The germline CDR1 and CDR2 sequences are SGHRS and YFSETQ. The CDR3 extends over 15 amino acids. V lost 2 bases, J lost 9 bases, and 17 bases lay in between. CDR3: CASSFSPGEGRELFF. CDR3 in DNA: TGCGCCAGCAGCTTTTCGCCAGGGGAAGGCCGGGAGCTGTTTTTT.

V gene TRBV29-1 combines with J gene TRBJ2-7, with 7 bases that match TRBD1. The V and J ends lost 2 bases and 4 bases, in that order; junction bases with no gene match: 14. Germline V gene sequence: CDR1 SQVTM, CDR2 ANQGSEA. The CDR3 has 16 amino acids. The CDR3 loop is CSVEIRQGTRSYEQYF. The CDR3 DNA reads as TGCAGCGTTGAAATCCGACAGGGAACTCGCTCTTACGAGCAGTACTTC.

This sequence joins TRBV7-3 and TRBJ2-3; D tentatively fits TRBD1 or TRBD2 (6 bases each). The CDR3 covers 13 residues. The V end lost 4 bases, the J end lost 8 bases, and 13 bases lay between the germline ends. The germline V gene has CDR1 SGHTA and CDR2 FQGTGA. The CDR3 sequence: CASSSGGGSTQYF. The CDR3 nucleotides are TGTGCCAGCAGCTCCGGAGGGGGTAGTACGCAGTATTTT.

The V gene is TRBV28, the J gene TRBJ2-7; 8 positions agree with TRBD1. J was trimmed by 1 base and V by 4 bases; bases with no gene match: 6. CDR1 is MDHEN and CDR2 is SYDVKM in the germline V gene. The CDR3 runs 15 residues. CDR3 in amino acids: CASSSYRDRSYEQYF. The CDR3 DNA reads TGTGCCAGCAGTTCATACCGGGACAGGTCCTACGAGCAGTACTTC.

This chain joins TRBV4-1 and TRBJ1-4; 7 bases match TRBD1. This CDR3 is 13 amino acids long. V shed 4 bases, J shed 8 bases, and the junction held 4 bases outside the gene matches. The V gene's germline CDR1 is MGHRA and CDR2 YSYEKL. This CDR3 reads CASSPLQGEKLFF. CDR3 DNA: TGCGCCAGCAGCCCCTTACAGGGGGAAAAACTGTTTTTT.

CDR3 loop: CAWSVGGVFEQFF. CDR3 nucleotide sequence: TGTGCCTGGAGTGTGGGAGGAGTATTTGAGCAGTTCTTC. The V call is TRBV30, the J call TRBJ2-1; a possible D gene is TRBD2 (6 bases). The V gene lost 0 bases and the J gene lost 9 bases, with 12 bases spanning the gap. The CDR3 is made up of 13 amino acids. Looked up from germline, CDR1 is GTSNPN and CDR2 is SVGIG (reference sequence). The whole variable domain, remainder taken from reference TRBV30 and TRBJ2-1, is SQTIHQWPATLVQPVGSPLSLECTVEGTSNPNLYWYRQAAGRGLQLLFYSVGIGQISSEVPQNLSASRPQDRQFILSSKKLLLSDSGFYLCAWSVGGVFEQFFGPGTRLTVL.

This clone came up once. The CDR3 here is CASSHVTSTGGNTGELFF. DNA for the CDR3: TGTGCCAGCAGCCATGTGACTTCGACGGGAGGGAACACCGGGGAGCTGTTTTTT. The V gene is TRBV4-2, the J gene TRBJ2-2, with TRBD2 identical over 7 bases. The CDR3 has 18 residues. The germline CDR1 and CDR2 sequences are LGHNA and YNFKEQ. V gave up 3 bases and J gave up 1 base; unmatched junction bases: 11.